These 9 T cell receptor beta chains came from one sample sequenced in a study of cytomegalovirus exposure and HLA in healthy donors. The primer mix had 60 Vbeta and 13 Jbeta primers. Method: immunoSEQ multiplex PCR; TCRdb's copy keeps in-frame clones and lacks some. The sample includes about 180,000 clones, about 79% seen only once; the top ten take 1.5% to 2%. Sequencing used PBMCs. The receptors here all came from a man aged 18 to 35 in good health and CMV-seronegative.

The chain links TRBV28 to TRBJ1-6, with TRBD1 matching over 7 bases. Trimming removed 3 bases from V and 4 bases from J; junction bases left unmatched: 6. Per germline, CDR1 MDHEN and CDR2 SYDVKM. This CDR3 is built from 16 residues. CDR3 residues: CASSFLRQGYNSPLHF. In DNA form, the CDR3 reads TGTGCCAGCAGTTTTCTCCGACAGGGTTATAATTCACCCCTCCACTTT.

The rearrangement links TRBV7-2 to TRBJ2-5, with 13 bases aligning to TRBD2. CDR1 SGHTA and CDR2 FQGNSA come from the germline V gene. This CDR3 has 16 residues. The J segment lost 1 base and the V segment lost 4 bases, leaving 3 bases of the junction unmatched. CDR3 region: CASSSGLAGLQETQYF. As DNA, the CDR3 is TGTGCCAGCAGCTCGGGACTAGCGGGGCTCCAAGAGACCCAGTACTTC.

The chain is built from TRBV30 and TRBJ1-2, with D perhaps TRBD1 (5 bases). The CDR3 contains 14 residues. The V gene's germline CDR1 is GTSNPN and CDR2 SVGIG (reference sequence). V lost 1 base to trimming and J lost 5 bases, with 14 bases between them. CDR3 loop: CAWSAGSGHYGYTF. In DNA form, the CDR3 reads TGTGCCTGGAGTGCTGGGTCAGGGCATTATGGCTACACCTTC. The full variable domain, completed using reference TRBV30 and TRBJ1-2, is SQTIHQWPATLVQPVGSPLSLECTVEGTSNPNLYWYRQAAGRGLQLLFYSVGIGQISSEVPQNLSASRPQDRQFILSSKKLLLSDSGFYLCAWSAGSGHYGYTFGSGTRLTVV.

The CDR3 protein is CASSMESSETQYF. CDR3 sequence (DNA): TGTGCCAGTAGTATGGAGTCCTCGGAGACCCAGTACTTC. V and J are TRBV19 and TRBJ2-5; D gene unclear. This CDR3 region has 13 residues. V lost 3 bases and J lost 5, with 10 bases in between. The V gene's germline CDR1 is LNHDA and CDR2 SQIVND (reference sequence).

V usage is TRBV30 and J usage is TRBJ2-3; 13 bases are shared with TRBD2. V was pared by 3 bases and J by 14 bases, with 5 bases of the junction left unmatched. In germline, CDR1 is GTSNPN, CDR2 SVGIG (reference sequence). The CDR3 runs to 12 residues. The CDR3 loop reads CAWRGLAGIGYF. CDR3 nucleotide sequence: TGTGCCTGGAGGGGACTAGCGGGAATCGGGTATTTT.

The chain has TRBV6-5 and TRBJ1-2; D not resolved. There are 13 residues in the CDR3. Germline CDR1 reads MNHEY; CDR2 reads SVGAGI. V shed 6 bases and J shed 5 bases, with 13 bases lying between them. Here the CDR3 DNA reads TGTGCCAGCAGCGCGAGTCGAGGATATGGCTACACCTTC. Its protein product is CASSASRGYGYTF.

The rearrangement links TRBV28 to TRBJ1-5; a weak D match, TRBD1 (6 bases). V lost 3 bases to trimming and J lost 6 bases, with 12 bases between them. The CDR3 is 14 amino acids. CDR1 is MDHEN, CDR2 SYDVKM, per germline. The CDR3 DNA sequence: TGTGCCAGCAGTTTCCCAGGGGATCTTCAGCCCCAGCATTTT. Its translation is CASSFPGDLQPQHF.

The chain is built from TRBV7-8 and TRBJ1-4; the D is unclear. CDR3 size: 14 residues. Deletions cut 5 bases from V and 2 bases from J, with 9 bases between. CDR1 is SGHVS, CDR2 FQNEAQ, per germline. CDR3 nucleotide sequence: TGTGCCAGCAGCCCCCAGGCCACTAATGAAAAACTGTTTTTT. This codes for CASSPQATNEKLFF.

This clone was seen once. The chain carries TRBV28 and TRBJ1-5; 9 nucleotides line up with TRBD1. CDR3 length: 15 residues. Germline V gene data show CDR1 as MDHEN and CDR2 as SYDVKM. Germline trimming cut 5 bases from V and 1 base from J; bases unmatched to any gene: 3. This CDR3 reads CASSTGQGSNQPQHF. CDR3 sequence (DNA): TGTGCCAGCAGTACGGGACAGGGAAGCAATCAGCCCCAGCATTTT.